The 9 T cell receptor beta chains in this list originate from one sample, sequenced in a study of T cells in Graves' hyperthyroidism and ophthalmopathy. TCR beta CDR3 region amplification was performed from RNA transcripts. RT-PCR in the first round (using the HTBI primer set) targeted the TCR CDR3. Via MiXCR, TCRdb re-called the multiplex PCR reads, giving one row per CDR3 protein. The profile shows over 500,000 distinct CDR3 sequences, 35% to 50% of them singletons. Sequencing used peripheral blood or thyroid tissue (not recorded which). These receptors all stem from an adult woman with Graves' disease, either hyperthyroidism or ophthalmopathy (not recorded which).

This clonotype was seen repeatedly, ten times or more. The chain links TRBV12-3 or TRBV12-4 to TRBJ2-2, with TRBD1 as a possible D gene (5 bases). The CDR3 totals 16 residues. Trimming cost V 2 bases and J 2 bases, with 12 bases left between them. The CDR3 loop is CASSLSVTANTGELFF. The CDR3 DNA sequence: TGTGCCAGCAGTTTATCGGTGACAGCTAACACCGGGGAGCTGTTTTTT.

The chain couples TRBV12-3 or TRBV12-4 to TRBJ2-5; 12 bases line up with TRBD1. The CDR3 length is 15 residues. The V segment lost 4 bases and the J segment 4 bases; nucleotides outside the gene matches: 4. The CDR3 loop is CASSSGTGGRETQYF. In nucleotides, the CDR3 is TGTGCCAGCAGTTCGGGGACAGGGGGCAGAGAGACCCAGTACTTC.

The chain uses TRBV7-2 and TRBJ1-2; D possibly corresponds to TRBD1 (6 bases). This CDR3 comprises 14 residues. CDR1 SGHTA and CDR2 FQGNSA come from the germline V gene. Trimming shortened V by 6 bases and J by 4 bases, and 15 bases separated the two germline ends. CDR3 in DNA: TGTGCCAGCAGTGGACAGACGATAGGCTATGGCTACACCTTC. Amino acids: CASSGQTIGYGYTF.

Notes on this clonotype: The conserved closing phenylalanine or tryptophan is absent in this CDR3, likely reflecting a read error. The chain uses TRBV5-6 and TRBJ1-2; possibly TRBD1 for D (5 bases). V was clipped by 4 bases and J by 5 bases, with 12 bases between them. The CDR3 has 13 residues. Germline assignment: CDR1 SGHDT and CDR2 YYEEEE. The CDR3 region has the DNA TGTGCCAGCAGCCAGGACAAGCTTTATGGCTACACCCTC. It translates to CASSQDKLYGYTL.

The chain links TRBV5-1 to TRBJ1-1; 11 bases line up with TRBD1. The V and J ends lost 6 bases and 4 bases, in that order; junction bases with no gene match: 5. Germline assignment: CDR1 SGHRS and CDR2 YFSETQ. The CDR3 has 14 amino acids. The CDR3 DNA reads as TGCGCCAGCACGCGGACAGGGGGCCTCACTGAAGCTTTCTTT. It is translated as CASTRTGGLTEAFF. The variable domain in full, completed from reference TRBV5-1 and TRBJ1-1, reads KAGVTQTPRYLIKTRGQQVTLSCSPISGHRSVSWYQQTPGQGLQFLFEYFSETQRNKGNFPGRFSGRQFSNSRSEMNVSTLELGDSALYLCASTRTGGLTEAFFGQGTRLTVV.

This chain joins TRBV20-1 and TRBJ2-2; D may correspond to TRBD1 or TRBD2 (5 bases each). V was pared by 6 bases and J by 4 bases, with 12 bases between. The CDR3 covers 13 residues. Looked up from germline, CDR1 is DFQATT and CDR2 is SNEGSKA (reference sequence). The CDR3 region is CSARDLGTGELFF. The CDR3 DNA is TGCAGTGCCCGGGACCTTGGCACCGGGGAGCTGTTTTTT.

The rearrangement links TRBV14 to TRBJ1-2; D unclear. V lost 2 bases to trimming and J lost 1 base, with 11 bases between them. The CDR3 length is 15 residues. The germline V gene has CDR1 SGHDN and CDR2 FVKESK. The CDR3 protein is CASSQWVGSNYGYTF. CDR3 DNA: TGTGCCAGCAGCCAATGGGTAGGGAGTAACTATGGCTACACCTTC.

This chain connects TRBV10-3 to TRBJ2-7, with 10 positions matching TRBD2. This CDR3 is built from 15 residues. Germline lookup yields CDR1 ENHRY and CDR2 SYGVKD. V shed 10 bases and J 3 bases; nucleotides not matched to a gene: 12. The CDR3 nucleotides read TGTGCCAGCACCCTAACTAGCGGGAACCGCTACGAGCAGTACTTC. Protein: CASTLTSGNRYEQYF.

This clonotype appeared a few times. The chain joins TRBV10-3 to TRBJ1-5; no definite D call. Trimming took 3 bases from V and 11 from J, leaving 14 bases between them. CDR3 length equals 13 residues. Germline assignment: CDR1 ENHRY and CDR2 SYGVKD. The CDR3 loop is CAISDETTKTQHF. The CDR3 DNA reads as TGTGCCATCAGTGATGAGACAACCAAGACCCAGCATTTT.